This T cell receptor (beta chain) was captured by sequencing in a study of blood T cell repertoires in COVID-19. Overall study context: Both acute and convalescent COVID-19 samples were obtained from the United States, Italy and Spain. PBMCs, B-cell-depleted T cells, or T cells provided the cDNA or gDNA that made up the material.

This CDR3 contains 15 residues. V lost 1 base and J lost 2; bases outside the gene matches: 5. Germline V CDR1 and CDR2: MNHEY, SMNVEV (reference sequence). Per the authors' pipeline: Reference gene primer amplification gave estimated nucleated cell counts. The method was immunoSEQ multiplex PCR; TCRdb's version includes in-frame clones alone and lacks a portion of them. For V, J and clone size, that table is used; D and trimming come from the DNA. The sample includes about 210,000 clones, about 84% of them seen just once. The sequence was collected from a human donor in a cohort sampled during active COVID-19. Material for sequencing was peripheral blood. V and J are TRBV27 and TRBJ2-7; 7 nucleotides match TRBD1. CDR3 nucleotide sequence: TGTGCCAGCAGTTTATATCCGGACAGGCCCTACGAGCAGTACTTC. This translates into CASSLYPDRPYEQYF.